The 26 T cell receptor beta chains presented below share a single source sample, sequenced in a study of early T cells in non-severe SARS-CoV-2 infection. TCRdb used MiXCR to reprocess the 5' RACE reads, holding one entry per CDR3 protein. The sample lists about 90,000 distinct CDR3 sequences; over 9.5% were seen once. This sample comprised whole blood, obtained at baseline. Every receptor here comes from an adult who was a healthcare worker with PCR-confirmed SARS-CoV-2 infection or an uninfected control (not recorded which).

This chain connects TRBV11-2 to TRBJ2-7, with D possibly TRBD2 on 6 matching bases. This CDR3 region has 15 residues. Germline values: CDR1 SGHAT, CDR2 FQNNGV. V was pared by 1 base and J by 4 bases, with 14 bases between. CDR3 nucleotide sequence: TGTGCCAGCAGCTTAGGGCCTAGCGCAAAATACGAGCAGTACTTC. It is translated as CASSLGPSAKYEQYF.

This clonotype showed up just a few times. The chain links TRBV6-4 to TRBJ2-3, with D possibly TRBD1 on 6 matching bases. CDR1 and CDR2 from the germline V gene are MRHNA and SNTAGT. The CDR3 consists of 16 residues. V was cut by 11 bases and J by 8 bases, with 29 bases left in between. This CDR3 reads CAGAHNPGELVVTQYF. In DNA form, the CDR3 reads TGTGCCGGAGCCCACAACCCAGGGGAATTAGTGGTTACGCAGTATTTT.

This clonotype was recorded a few times. V and J are TRBV5-6 and TRBJ1-6, with D perhaps TRBD1 (6 bases). The CDR3 has 14 amino acids. Trimming pared 3 bases from V and 13 bases from J, leaving 17 bases between. Germline V CDR1 and CDR2: SGHDT, YYEEEE. This chain's CDR3 is CASSSNLGGSPLHF. The CDR3 DNA sequence: TGTGCCAGCAGCTCCAACCTAGGGGGGTCCCCCCTCCACTTT.

This chain links TRBV27 with TRBJ2-3; 7 nucleotides align to TRBD1. This CDR3 has 18 amino acids. Germline V gene sequence: CDR1 MNHEY, CDR2 SMNVEV (reference sequence). V was pared by 2 bases and J by 1 base, with 12 bases of the junction left unmatched. The CDR3 reads CASSLGTAPRGGTDTQYF. The CDR3, as DNA: TGTGCCAGCAGTTTAGGGACAGCACCCCGTGGGGGCACAGATACGCAGTATTTT.

V and J are TRBV12-3 or TRBV12-4 and TRBJ1-1; unclear D gene. Between the trimmed V and J ends, which lost 0 bases and 6 bases, there was a span of 11 bases. The CDR3 runs 14 residues. CDR3 DNA sequence: TGTGCCAGCAGTTTAGCGAGGGAAGACGCTGAAGCTTTCTTT. Its protein is CASSLAREDAEAFF.

On this clonotype itself: A single base separates this from a much larger clone, so it may be a read error. The V and J genes are TRBV11-3 and TRBJ2-3, with 9 bases lining up with TRBD2. This CDR3 is 17 amino acids long. CDR1 is SGHNT and CDR2 is YENEEA in the germline V gene. DNA of the CDR3: TGTGTCAGCAGCTTAGACCAGCTAGCGGGGCTCACAGATACGCAGTATTTT. Translating gives CVSSLDQLAGLTDTQYF.

Only a few counts were recorded for this clonotype. This chain joins TRBV4-1 and TRBJ1-1; possibly TRBD1 for D (5 bases). Germline V gene sequence: CDR1 MGHRA, CDR2 YSYEKL. The length of the CDR3 is 17 residues. The V end lost 3 bases, the J end lost 6 bases, and 23 bases lay between the germline ends. The CDR3 DNA reads TGCGCCAGCAGCCAGAACGGGGGATTGGTCTCAACGTCTGAAGCTTTCTTT. It specifies CASSQNGGLVSTSEAFF.

There are many counts of this clonotype. CDR3 loop: CASSPGQFPSNQPQHF. CDR3 nucleotide sequence: TGTGCCAGCAGCCCCGGTCAATTTCCCTCAAATCAGCCCCAGCATTTT. V is TRBV6-6 and J is TRBJ1-5; D remains unclear. The CDR3 length is 16 residues. Germline CDR1 and CDR2: MNHNY and SVGAGI (reference sequence). V lost 6 bases and J 4 bases, leaving 19 bases between the germline ends.

This clonotype was counted only a few times. The rearrangement links TRBV24-1 to TRBJ1-1, with 9 positions matching TRBD1. This CDR3 is built from 12 residues. The germline V gene encodes CDR1 KGHDR and CDR2 SFDVKD. The V gene end was trimmed by 3 bases and the J gene end by 11 bases; junction bases not matched to a gene: 3. CDR3 sequence: CATSDPGQGAFF. As DNA, the CDR3 is TGTGCCACCAGTGATCCCGGACAGGGGGCTTTCTTT.

The CDR3: CASSSGTGGADTQYF. Here the CDR3 DNA reads TGTGCCAGCAGCTCCGGGACAGGGGGAGCAGATACGCAGTATTTT. The V gene is TRBV11-3, the J gene TRBJ2-3; TRBD1 agrees at 11 bases. Looked up from germline, CDR1 is SGHNT and CDR2 is YENEEA. The CDR3 is made up of 15 amino acids. V trimming: 4 bases; J trimming: 4 bases; junction bases outside the gene matches: 4.

In this sample, this clonotype turned up many times. As DNA, the CDR3 is TGCAGTGCCCACCTAGCGGGGTCCTACAATGAGCAGTTCTTC. It specifies CSAHLAGSYNEQFF. The chain couples TRBV20-1 to TRBJ2-1, with 9 bases matching TRBD2. The CDR3 sequence is 14 residues long. CDR1 is DFQATT and CDR2 is SNEGSKA in the germline V gene (reference sequence). V dropped 6 bases and J dropped 1; count of bases not matched to a gene: 4.

This clonotype occurred a few times. The genes are TRBV10-3 and TRBJ2-1, with 12 bases fitting TRBD1. V trimming: 7 bases; J trimming: 5 bases; junction bases outside the gene matches: 12. CDR3 length: 17 residues. Germline-derived CDR1 and CDR2 are ENHRY and SYGVKD. The chain's CDR3 is CAIMTQGQGAVNNEQFF. The CDR3 DNA follows: TGTGCCATCATGACGCAGGGACAGGGGGCGGTAAACAATGAGCAGTTCTTC.

This clonotype was recorded at least ten times. This sequence joins TRBV28 and TRBJ1-2, with a possible D match to TRBD1 (6 bases). V lost 4 bases, J lost 8 bases, and 23 bases lay in between. Germline CDR1 is MDHEN and CDR2 is SYDVKM. This CDR3 has 16 residues. CDR3 sequence reads: CASSSGKTGQIRGYTF. CDR3 coding DNA: TGTGCCAGCAGTTCAGGGAAGACAGGACAGATTCGAGGCTACACCTTC.

This chain connects TRBV20-1 to TRBJ2-7; 9 bases match TRBD1. The ends lost 1 base at V and 5 bases at J; junction bases unmatched: 15. The CDR3 is made up of 17 amino acids. Germline CDR1 DFQATT, CDR2 SNEGSKA (reference sequence). CDR3 nucleotide sequence: TGCAGTGCTAGAGCATACAGGGGGCAGGCGGCAGGCGACGAGCAGTACTTC. Its translation: CSARAYRGQAAGDEQYF.

The V gene is TRBV15, the J gene TRBJ1-1, with D unresolved. The CDR3 contains 13 residues. The germline V gene encodes CDR1 LNHNV and CDR2 YYDKDF (reference sequence). Trimming shortened V by 1 base and J by 0 bases, and 3 bases separated the two germline ends. CDR3: CATSRGMNTEAFF. In DNA, the CDR3 is TGTGCCACCAGCAGAGGGATGAACACTGAAGCTTTCTTT.

This clonotype was observed many times. The chain employs TRBV6-6 and TRBJ2-7; D not resolved. This CDR3 contains 12 residues. In germline, CDR1 is MNHNY, CDR2 SVGAGI (reference sequence). The ends were cut back, 5 bases at V and 3 bases at J, with 8 bases in the middle. The CDR3 spells CASSTVIYEQYF. The CDR3 DNA reads as TGTGCCAGCAGTACAGTAATCTACGAGCAGTACTTC.

The chain combines TRBV6-5 with TRBJ1-3; TRBD1 matches 7 bases. This CDR3 comprises 15 residues. From germline, CDR1 is MNHEY and CDR2 SVGAGI. Losses at the gene ends were 4 bases for V and 4 bases for J; bases not matched to a gene: 7. CDR3 in DNA: TGTGCCAGCAGTTTCGGACAGGATCTAGGAAACACCATATATTTT. Amino acid sequence: CASSFGQDLGNTIYF.

V is TRBV11-2 and J is TRBJ2-4; D gene uncertain. Trimming cost V 3 bases and J 1 base, with 4 bases left between them. This CDR3 is built from 13 residues. In germline, CDR1 is SGHAT, CDR2 FQNNGV. CDR3: CASSLDAKNIQYF. CDR3 in DNA: TGTGCCAGCAGCTTGGATGCCAAAAACATTCAGTACTTC.

In its sample, this clonotype was seen a few times. The chain links TRBV12-3 or TRBV12-4 to TRBJ2-3, with 7 bases identical to TRBD2. V shed 8 bases, J shed 4 bases, and the junction held 3 bases outside the gene matches. CDR3 length: 12 amino acids. The CDR3 region has the DNA TGTGCCAGCGCTAGCGGCGCAGATACGCAGTATTTT. This sequence encodes CASASGADTQYF.

The sample holds a few counts of this clonotype. V gene TRBV2 combines with J gene TRBJ1-5, with TRBD1 matching over 8 bases. CDR1 and CDR2 (germline): SNHLY, FYNNEI. The CDR3 loop spans 16 amino acids. V was pared by 6 bases and J by 2 bases, with 9 bases of the junction left unmatched. The CDR3, as DNA: TGTGCCAGCAGGAGGACAGGGAATTTCGGCAATCAGCCCCAGCATTTT. Its protein is CASRRTGNFGNQPQHF.

The gene calls are TRBV7-2 and TRBJ2-7, with TRBD1 matching 7 bases. With V trimmed by 3 bases and J by 3 bases, 5 bases remained unmatched. This CDR3 is built from 14 residues. Germline V gene data show CDR1 as SGHTA and CDR2 as FQGNSA. The CDR3 DNA follows: TGTGCCAGCAGCTTCAGGCAGGGGGACTACGAGCAGTACTTC. Protein: CASSFRQGDYEQYF. Full variable domain (rest looked up from reference TRBV7-2 and TRBJ2-7): GAGVSQSPSNKVTEKGKDVELRCDPISGHTALYWYRQSLGQGLEFLIYFQGNSAPDKSGLPSDRFSAERTGGSVSTLTIQRTQQEDSAVYLCASSFRQGDYEQYFGPGTRLTVT.

The chain carries TRBV12-3 or TRBV12-4 and TRBJ1-6; D may be TRBD1 (5 bases). V lost 10 bases and J lost 6, with 16 bases in between. This CDR3 region has 14 residues. CDR3 in amino acids: CAIATQGSNSPLHF. The CDR3 nucleotides read TGTGCCATCGCCACCCAGGGATCTAATTCACCCCTCCACTTT.

This clonotype was counted many times. This chain uses TRBV7-8 with TRBJ2-3; D unresolved. V dropped 2 bases and J dropped 2 bases, with 11 bases sitting between them. Germline CDR1 is SGHVS and CDR2 is FQNEAQ. The CDR3 length is 15 residues. The CDR3 sequence: CASSLIGSHTDTQYF. The CDR3 DNA reads TGTGCCAGCAGCTTAATCGGCAGTCACACAGATACGCAGTATTTT.

J is TRBJ1-1 and V is TRBV2, with D tentatively TRBD1 (5 bases). Trimming removed 2 bases from V and 6 bases from J, with 7 bases in between. The CDR3 runs 12 residues. Per germline, CDR1 SNHLY and CDR2 FYNNEI. CDR3: CASSERGSEAFF. The DNA for the CDR3 is TGTGCCAGCAGTGAACGGGGCTCTGAAGCTTTCTTT.

This clonotype was seen at least ten times. The J gene is TRBJ2-5, the V gene TRBV14, with 11 bases identical to TRBD2. V lost 5 bases and J lost 4; bases outside the gene matches: 6. The V gene's germline CDR1 is SGHDN and CDR2 FVKESK. This CDR3 has 15 amino acids. CDR3 in DNA: TGTGCCAGCAGCATTCCCCTAGCGGGAGGAGAGACCCAGTACTTC. It yields the protein CASSIPLAGGETQYF.

There are many counts of this clonotype. The rearrangement links TRBV5-1 to TRBJ2-7, with D possibly TRBD1 on 5 matching bases. Trimming took 0 bases from V and 2 from J, leaving 12 bases between them. Germline V lookup: CDR1 SGHRS, CDR2 YFSETQ. The CDR3 is made up of 15 amino acids. Written as DNA, the CDR3 is TGCGCCAGCAGCTTGGAGGTGACAGTCGCCTACGAGCAGTACTTC. Translated, it gives CASSLEVTVAYEQYF.